Shown below are 29 T cell receptor beta chains from a single sample sequenced in a study of blood T cell repertoires in COVID-19 (dated by TCRdb to the early 2020s). Library creation used the immunoSEQ multiplex PCR assay. As stored in TCRdb, this immuneACCESS dataset retains in-frame rearrangements with V and J assigned. A fraction of the clones does not appear; measured against another copy, unresolved V genes explain less than half of the discrepancy, and the remainder lacks a known reason. The table for this sample lists 55,000 to 90,000 clones; 70% to 90% of them were counted only once. Around 1.3% of the sample belongs to the ten largest clones. Sequencing input: peripheral blood. These receptors were collected from a human donor in a cohort sampled during active COVID-19.

In DNA, the CDR3 is TGTGCCAGCAGTCCCCTCATAAGGGGCGCAGGTCAGCCCCAGCATTTT. Its protein product is CASSPLIRGAGQPQHF. The rearrangement links TRBV28 to TRBJ1-5, with D possibly TRBD1 on 5 matching bases. V shed 5 bases and J shed 6 bases, with 20 bases lying between them. Germline loops: CDR1 MDHEN, CDR2 SYDVKM. This CDR3 contains 16 residues.

This clone was counted once. The chain has TRBV5-1 and TRBJ2-4; TRBD1 matches 9 bases. The CDR3 consists of 16 residues. Germline CDR1 and CDR2: SGHRS and YFSETQ. V lost 0 bases and J lost 6; bases outside the gene matches: 7. CDR3 nucleotide sequence: TGCGCCAGCAGCTTGGAGGCCGGACAGGGGTCAAACATTCAGTACTTC. Residues: CASSLEAGQGSNIQYF.

This clone has just one count. The genes are TRBV5-1 and TRBJ1-4, with D unresolved. Per germline, CDR1 SGHRS and CDR2 YFSETQ. The length of the CDR3 is 14 residues. The ends were cut back, 5 bases at V and 3 bases at J, with 11 bases in the middle. The CDR3, as DNA: TGCGCCAGCAGGGGAGCGGTCGCTAATGAAAAACTGTTTTTT. Translating gives CASRGAVANEKLFF.

The chain links TRBV7-9 to TRBJ1-1; D unresolved. The CDR3 consists of 15 residues. Trimming removed 1 base from V and 1 base from J, with 10 bases in between. Per germline, CDR1 SEHNR and CDR2 FQNEAQ (reference sequence). The CDR3 spells CASSLVVGGNTEAFF. The CDR3 DNA is TGTGCCAGCAGCTTAGTTGTCGGAGGGAACACTGAAGCTTTCTTT.

The chain joins TRBV20-1 to TRBJ2-1, with D perhaps matching TRBD2 (6 bases). Deletions cut 3 bases from V and 2 bases from J, with 14 bases between. The germline V gene encodes CDR1 DFQATT and CDR2 SNEGSKA (reference sequence). CDR3 size: 15 residues. The CDR3 DNA reads as TGCAGTGCTAGTCTGGACCCGGGAGCCTACAATGAGCAGTTCTTC. Amino acid sequence: CSASLDPGAYNEQFF.

The V and J genes are TRBV7-9 and TRBJ2-1; no clear D gene. V shed 5 bases and J shed 1 base, with 18 bases lying between them. CDR1 SEHNR and CDR2 FQNEAQ come from the germline V gene (reference sequence). The CDR3 totals 17 residues. The DNA of the CDR3 is TGTGCCAGCAGCATATTAGCTAGGAAGAGATCCTACAATGAGCAGTTCTTC. Encoded protein: CASSILARKRSYNEQFF. The full variable domain, with the rest looked up from reference TRBV7-9 and TRBJ2-1, is DTGVSQNPRHKITKRGQNVTFRCDPISEHNRLYWYRQTLGQGPEFLTYFQNEAQLEKSRLLSDRFSAERPKGSFSTLEIQRTEQGDSAMYLCASSILARKRSYNEQFFGPGTRLTVL.

This chain links TRBV7-3 with TRBJ2-5; D is perhaps TRBD2 (6 bases). CDR1 is SGHTA, CDR2 FQGTGA, per germline. The CDR3 is 15 residues long. Deletions cut 5 bases from V and 4 bases from J, with 17 bases between. CDR3 amino acids: CASSRTGTEGETQYF. The CDR3, as DNA: TGTGCCAGCAGCCGAACCGGGACTGAGGGAGAGACCCAGTACTTC.

This sequence joins TRBV6-1 and TRBJ2-5, with TRBD1 identical over 7 bases. Germline loops: CDR1 MNHNS, CDR2 SASEGT. The CDR3 length is 16 residues. V was pared by 0 bases and J by 5 bases, with 9 bases of the junction left unmatched. This CDR3 reads CASSEAKGASAETQYF. In DNA, the CDR3 is TGTGCCAGCAGTGAAGCAAAGGGGGCCTCTGCGGAGACCCAGTACTTC.

The gene calls are TRBV29-1 and TRBJ2-3; the D is unclear. The CDR3 consists of 11 residues. The V gene lost 1 base and the J gene lost 3 bases, with 2 bases spanning the gap. The germline V gene has CDR1 SQVTM and CDR2 ANQGSEA. CDR3 nucleotides: TGCAGCGTTGAAGCTACAGATACGCAGTATTTT. Amino acids: CSVEATDTQYF.

The rearrangement links TRBV4-2 to TRBJ2-3, with 8 bases that match TRBD2. Trimming at V came to 2 bases and at J to 6 bases, leaving 13 bases not matched to a gene. CDR3 length equals 17 residues. The germline gives CDR1 LGHNA, CDR2 YNFKEQ. The CDR3 region has the DNA TGTGCCAGCAGCCAAATGGGGCCGGGAGGGCCGGGTGATACGCAGTATTTT. Translated, it gives CASSQMGPGGPGDTQYF.

CDR3 DNA: TGTGCCAGCTCACCACCGACGCCACAGAGTTTGGACGAGCAGTACTTC. Protein: CASSPPTPQSLDEQYF. The chain carries TRBV18 and TRBJ2-7; D remains ambiguous. This CDR3 is 16 amino acids long. The germline gives CDR1 KGHSH, CDR2 LQKENI. Deletions cut 0 bases from V and 5 bases from J, with 17 bases between.

This chain links TRBV2 with TRBJ1-4, with a weak D call TRBD1 (6 bases). Germline CDR1 reads SNHLY; CDR2 reads FYNNEI. V lost 5 bases, J lost 1 base, and 11 bases lay in between. This CDR3 region has 15 residues. The CDR3 spells CASSRSGVTNEKLFF. The CDR3 DNA reads as TGTGCCAGCAGTCGGTCAGGGGTAACTAATGAAAAACTGTTTTTT.

The J gene is TRBJ1-1, the V gene TRBV29-1; D unclear. The V gene's germline CDR1 is SQVTM and CDR2 ANQGSEA. Trimming removed 3 bases from V and 7 bases from J, with 12 bases in between. This CDR3 is 12 amino acids long. The CDR3 DNA reads TGCAGCGTTGAGGGAGCTACGAATGAAGCTTTCTTT. It codes for CSVEGATNEAFF.

The chain uses TRBV5-4 and TRBJ1-1; D might be TRBD1 (5 bases). The CDR3 runs 14 residues. CDR1 is SGHNT and CDR2 is YYREEE in the germline V gene (reference sequence). The V gene lost 0 bases and the J gene lost 11 bases, with 17 bases spanning the gap. DNA for the CDR3: TGTGCCAGCAGCTTGGATAGGACACCCAGTCCTGCTTTCTTT. Its protein product is CASSLDRTPSPAFF.

The V gene is TRBV12-3 or TRBV12-4, the J gene TRBJ2-3; D uncertain. V was pared by 4 bases and J by 5 bases, with 4 bases between. There are 11 residues in the CDR3. CDR3 sequence reads: CASSSLDTQYF. CDR3 coding DNA: TGTGCCAGCAGTTCTCTAGATACGCAGTATTTT.

The rearrangement links TRBV28 to TRBJ2-1, with a possible D match to TRBD2 (5 bases). The CDR3 length is 15 residues. Trimming shortened V by 1 base and J by 6 bases, and 13 bases separated the two germline ends. Germline CDR1 MDHEN, CDR2 SYDVKM. This chain's CDR3 is CASSLSGLGSNEQFF. The DNA for the CDR3 is TGTGCCAGCAGTTTATCCGGGCTAGGGAGCAATGAGCAGTTCTTC.

The CDR3 nucleotides are TGTGCCAGCAGCTTTAGACCCCTCGGGCAAGAGACCCAGTACTTC. Translated: CASSFRPLGQETQYF. The rearrangement links TRBV5-6 to TRBJ2-5, with D hard to call. Germline lookup yields CDR1 SGHDT and CDR2 YYEEEE. The V end lost 2 bases, the J end lost 2 bases, and 13 bases lay between the germline ends. The CDR3 is made up of 15 amino acids. The entire variable domain, with the rest obtained from reference TRBV5-6 and TRBJ2-5, is as follows: DAGVTQSPTHLIKTRGQQVTLRCSPKSGHDTVSWYQQALGQGPQFIFQYYEEEERQRGNFPDRFSGHQFPNYSSELNVNALLLGDSALYLCASSFRPLGQETQYFGPGTRLLVL.

The chain recombines TRBV6-6 with TRBJ2-7; the match to TRBD2 covers 11 bases. The CDR3 runs to 15 residues. V trimming: 5 bases; J trimming: 4 bases; junction bases outside the gene matches: 7. Germline CDR1 MNHNY, CDR2 SVGAGI (reference sequence). CDR3 in amino acids: CASSPLAGGPYEQYF. The CDR3, as DNA: TGTGCCAGCAGTCCGCTAGCGGGAGGCCCGTACGAGCAGTACTTC.

This clone came up once. V usage is TRBV13 and J usage is TRBJ1-4; D unresolved. Germline CDR1 PRHDT, CDR2 FYEKMQ (reference sequence). Trimming removed 1 base at V and 5 bases at J, with 11 bases between. CDR3 length: 15 amino acids. CDR3 sequence: CASSLATLKNEKLFF. In DNA form, the CDR3 reads TGTGCCAGCAGCTTAGCTACACTAAAAAATGAAAAACTGTTTTTT. The full variable domain, rest sourced from reference TRBV13 and TRBJ1-4, is AAGVIQSPRHLIKEKRETATLKCYPIPRHDTVYWYQQGPGQDPQFLISFYEKMQSDKGSIPDRFSAQQFSDYHSELNMSSLELGDSALYFCASSLATLKNEKLFFGSGTQLSVL.

The rearrangement uses TRBV7-9 and TRBJ1-2; D call uncertain. Trimming left V 4 bases short and J 6 bases short, with 6 bases between. The germline gives CDR1 SEHNR, CDR2 FQNEAQ (reference sequence). The CDR3 contains 11 residues. CDR3 amino acids: CASSSRDGYTF. In DNA form, the CDR3 reads TGTGCCAGCAGCTCCCGCGATGGCTACACCTTC. Full variable domain (rest looked up from reference TRBV7-9 and TRBJ1-2): DTGVSQNPRHKITKRGQNVTFRCDPISEHNRLYWYRQTLGQGPEFLTYFQNEAQLEKSRLLSDRFSAERPKGSFSTLEIQRTEQGDSAMYLCASSSRDGYTFGSGTRLTVV.

The V call is TRBV2, the J call TRBJ2-2; 9 bases are a match to TRBD2. Germline V lookup: CDR1 SNHLY, CDR2 FYNNEI. Trimming at V came to 2 bases and at J to 6 bases, leaving 7 bases not matched to a gene. This CDR3 region has 16 residues. This CDR3 is CASSEPAGGVAGELFF. CDR3 nucleotide sequence: TGTGCCAGCAGTGAACCCGCGGGAGGGGTGGCCGGGGAGCTGTTTTTT.

This chain links TRBV3-1 (or the pseudogene TRBV3-2) with TRBJ2-7; TRBD2 matches 8 bases. Germline CDR1 is LGHDT and CDR2 is YNNKEL (reference sequence). The CDR3 spans 16 residues. Germline trimming cut 0 bases from V and 4 bases from J; bases unmatched to any gene: 8. The CDR3 DNA is TGTGCCAGCAGCCAAGATGCAACTAGCGGAGCGTACGAGCAGTACTTC. This codes for CASSQDATSGAYEQYF.

The rearrangement links TRBV29-1 to TRBJ2-5; 7 nucleotides align to TRBD2. CDR3 size: 13 residues. Losses at the gene ends were 3 bases for V and 0 bases for J; bases not matched to a gene: 1. From germline, CDR1 is SQVTM and CDR2 ANQGSEA. The CDR3 DNA is TGCAGCGTTGATCGGGGGGACCAAGAGACCCAGTACTTC. Translation gives CSVDRGDQETQYF.

This chain uses TRBV20-1 with TRBJ1-1; D is unclear. Trimming shortened V by 5 bases and J by 1 base, and 5 bases separated the two germline ends. The CDR3 is 11 residues long. Germline V gives CDR1 DFQATT, CDR2 SNEGSKA (reference sequence). The CDR3 coding sequence is TGCAGTGCTTTATCGAACACTGAAGCTTTCTTT. Translated, it gives CSALSNTEAFF.

The J gene is TRBJ2-1, the V gene TRBV6-5; 8 bases line up with TRBD2. The CDR3 has 15 amino acids. V lost 6 bases and J lost 10; bases outside the gene matches: 14. Germline V lookup: CDR1 MNHEY, CDR2 SVGAGI. Here the CDR3 DNA reads TGTGCCAGCAGACTTGAGACGGGACTAGGAGAGGAGCAGTTCTTC. Protein: CASRLETGLGEEQFF.

This chain links TRBV24-1 with TRBJ2-3; 8 bases are shared with TRBD2. The CDR3 spans 13 residues. Germline V CDR1 and CDR2: KGHDR, SFDVKD. V trimming: 5 bases; J trimming: 4 bases; junction bases outside the gene matches: 1. CDR3 DNA sequence: TGTGCCACCAGTGGGACTAGCCCAGATACGCAGTATTTT. Amino acids: CATSGTSPDTQYF.

The chain employs TRBV6-1 and TRBJ2-2; 7 bases agree with TRBD1. Germline values: CDR1 MNHNS, CDR2 SASEGT. V was clipped by 2 bases and J by 6 bases; unmatched bases: 3. This CDR3 has 14 residues. CDR3 sequence: CASSELGTAGELFF. As DNA, the CDR3 is TGTGCCAGCAGTGAACTCGGGACAGCCGGGGAGCTGTTTTTT.

CDR3 in DNA: TGTGCCAGCTTGGGACAGGGGGACACTGAAGCTTTCTTT. Its protein product is CASLGQGDTEAFF. The gene calls are TRBV9 and TRBJ1-1; 11 nucleotides line up with TRBD1. Germline V gene lookup returns CDR1 SGDLS and CDR2 YYNGEE. Unmatched junction bases numbered 2, after V lost 7 bases and J lost 3 bases. This CDR3 spans 13 amino acids.

The chain recombines TRBV10-3 with TRBJ2-2; 14 positions match TRBD2. CDR1 is ENHRY and CDR2 is SYGVKD in the germline V gene. Trimming took 7 bases from V and 5 from J; bases not matched to a gene: 12. The CDR3 covers 18 residues. CDR3 region: CAIMTEGLAGERTGELFF. CDR3 nucleotides: TGTGCCATCATGACAGAGGGACTAGCGGGAGAGCGAACCGGGGAGCTGTTTTTT.